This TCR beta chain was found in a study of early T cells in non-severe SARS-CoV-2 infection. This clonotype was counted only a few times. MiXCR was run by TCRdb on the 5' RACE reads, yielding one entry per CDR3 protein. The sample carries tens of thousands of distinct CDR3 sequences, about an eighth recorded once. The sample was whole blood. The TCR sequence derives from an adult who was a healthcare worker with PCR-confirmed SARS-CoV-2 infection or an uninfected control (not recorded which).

This chain's CDR3 is CASSHRDPYNEQFF. DNA of the CDR3: TGTGCCAGCAGCCATAGAGACCCCTACAATGAGCAGTTCTTC. The chain links TRBV3-1 to TRBJ2-1; no firm D call. The V gene's germline CDR1 is LGHDT and CDR2 YNNKEL (reference sequence). The length of the CDR3 is 14 residues. V was clipped by 3 bases and J by 2 bases, with 8 bases between them.